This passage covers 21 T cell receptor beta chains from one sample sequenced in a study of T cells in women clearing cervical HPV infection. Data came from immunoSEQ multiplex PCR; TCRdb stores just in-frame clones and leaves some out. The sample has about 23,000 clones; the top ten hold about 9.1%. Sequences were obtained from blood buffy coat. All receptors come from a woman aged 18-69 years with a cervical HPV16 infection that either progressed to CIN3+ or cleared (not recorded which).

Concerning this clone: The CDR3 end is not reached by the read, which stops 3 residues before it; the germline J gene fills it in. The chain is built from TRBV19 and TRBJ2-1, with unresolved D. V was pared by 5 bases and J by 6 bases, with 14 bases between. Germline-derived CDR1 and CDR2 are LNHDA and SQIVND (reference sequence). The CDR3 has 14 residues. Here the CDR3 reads CASSPGGSLNEQFF. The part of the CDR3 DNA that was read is TGTGCCAGTAGTCCTGGCGGCTCTCTCAATGAG.

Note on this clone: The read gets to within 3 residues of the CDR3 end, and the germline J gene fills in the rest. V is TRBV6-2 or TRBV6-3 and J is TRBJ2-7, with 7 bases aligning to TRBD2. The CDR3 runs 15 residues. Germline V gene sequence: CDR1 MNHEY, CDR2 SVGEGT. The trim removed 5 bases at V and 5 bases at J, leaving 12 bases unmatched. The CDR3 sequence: CASSDIGLVSDEQYF. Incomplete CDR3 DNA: TGTGCCAGCAGTGACATAGGACTAGTATCTGACGAG.

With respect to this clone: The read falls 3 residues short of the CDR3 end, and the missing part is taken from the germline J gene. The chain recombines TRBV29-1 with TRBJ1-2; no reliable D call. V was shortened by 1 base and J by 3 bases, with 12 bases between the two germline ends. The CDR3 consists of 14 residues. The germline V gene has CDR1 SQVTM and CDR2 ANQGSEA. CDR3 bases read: TGCAGCGTTGAAGGCGGTATGCCGGACTATGGC. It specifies CSVEGGMPDYG. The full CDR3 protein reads CSVEGGMPDYGYTF.

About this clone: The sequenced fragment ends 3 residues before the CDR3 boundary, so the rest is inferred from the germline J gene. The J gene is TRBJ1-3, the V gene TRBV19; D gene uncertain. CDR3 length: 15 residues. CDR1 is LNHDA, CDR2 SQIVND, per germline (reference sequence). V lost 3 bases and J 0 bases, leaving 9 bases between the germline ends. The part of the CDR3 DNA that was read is TGTGCCAGTAGTATGGTAGGCGGCTCTGGAAACACC. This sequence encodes CASSMVGGSGNT. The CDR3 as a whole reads CASSMVGGSGNTIYF.

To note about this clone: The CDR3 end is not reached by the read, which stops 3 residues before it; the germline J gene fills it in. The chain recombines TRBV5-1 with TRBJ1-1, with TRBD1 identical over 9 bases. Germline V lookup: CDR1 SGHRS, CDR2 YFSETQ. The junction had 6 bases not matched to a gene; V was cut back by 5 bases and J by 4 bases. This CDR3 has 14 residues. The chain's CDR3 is CASRPGQGFTEAFF. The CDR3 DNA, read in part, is TGCGCCAGCAGGCCCGGACAGGGGTTCACTGAA.

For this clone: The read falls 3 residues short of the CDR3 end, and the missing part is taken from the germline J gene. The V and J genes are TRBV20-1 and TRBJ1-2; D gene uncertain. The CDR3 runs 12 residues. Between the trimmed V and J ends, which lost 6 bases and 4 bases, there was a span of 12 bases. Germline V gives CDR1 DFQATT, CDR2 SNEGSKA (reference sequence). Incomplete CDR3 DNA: TGCAGTGCCGGGGAAGGAGGCTATGGC. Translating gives CSAGEGGYG. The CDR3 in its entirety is CSAGEGGYGYTF.

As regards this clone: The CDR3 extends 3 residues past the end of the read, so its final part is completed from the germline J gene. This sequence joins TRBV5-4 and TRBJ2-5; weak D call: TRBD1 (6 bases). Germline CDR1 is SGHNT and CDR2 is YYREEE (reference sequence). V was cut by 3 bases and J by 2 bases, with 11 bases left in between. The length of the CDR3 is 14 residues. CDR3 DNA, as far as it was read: TGTGCCAGCAGCTCCCGGACAGAACAAGAGACC. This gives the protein CASSSRTEQET. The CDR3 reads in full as CASSSRTEQETQYF. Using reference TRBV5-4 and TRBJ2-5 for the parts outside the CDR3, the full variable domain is ETGVTQSPTHLIKTRGQQVTLRCSSQSGHNTVSWYQQALGQGPQFIFQYYREEENGRGNFPPRFSGLQFPNYSSELNVNALELDDSALYLCASSSRTEQETQYFGPGTRLLVL.

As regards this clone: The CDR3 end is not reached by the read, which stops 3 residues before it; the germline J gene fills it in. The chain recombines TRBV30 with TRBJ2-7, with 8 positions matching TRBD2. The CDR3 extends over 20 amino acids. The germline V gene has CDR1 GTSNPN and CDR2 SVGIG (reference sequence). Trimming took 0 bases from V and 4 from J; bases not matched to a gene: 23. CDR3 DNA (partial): TGTGCCTGGAGTGTACCCCGGGCTAGCGGGCCGAAGAAGAAAATTTACGAG. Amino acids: CAWSVPRASGPKKKIYE. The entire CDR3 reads CAWSVPRASGPKKKIYEQYF. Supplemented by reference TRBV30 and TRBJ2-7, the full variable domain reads SQTIHQWPATLVQPVGSPLSLECTVEGTSNPNLYWYRQAAGRGLQLLFYSVGIGQISSEVPQNLSASRPQDRQFILSSKKLLLSDSGFYLCAWSVPRASGPKKKIYEQYFGPGTRLTVT.

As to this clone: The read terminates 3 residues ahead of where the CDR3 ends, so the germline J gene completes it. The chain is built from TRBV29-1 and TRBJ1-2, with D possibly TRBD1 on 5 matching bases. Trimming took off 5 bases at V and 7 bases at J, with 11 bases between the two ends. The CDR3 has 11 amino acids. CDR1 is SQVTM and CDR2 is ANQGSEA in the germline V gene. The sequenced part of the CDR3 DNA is TGCAGCGTTTTACTGGGGGGTGGC. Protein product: CSVLLGGG. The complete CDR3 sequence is CSVLLGGGYTF.

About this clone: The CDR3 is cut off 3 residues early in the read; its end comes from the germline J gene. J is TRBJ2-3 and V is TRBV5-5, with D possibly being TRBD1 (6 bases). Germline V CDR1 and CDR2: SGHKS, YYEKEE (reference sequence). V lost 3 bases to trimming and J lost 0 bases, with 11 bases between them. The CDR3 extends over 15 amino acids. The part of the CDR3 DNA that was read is TGTGCCAGCAGCTGGGGACAAATAAGCACAGATACG. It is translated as CASSWGQISTDT. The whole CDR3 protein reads CASSWGQISTDTQYF.

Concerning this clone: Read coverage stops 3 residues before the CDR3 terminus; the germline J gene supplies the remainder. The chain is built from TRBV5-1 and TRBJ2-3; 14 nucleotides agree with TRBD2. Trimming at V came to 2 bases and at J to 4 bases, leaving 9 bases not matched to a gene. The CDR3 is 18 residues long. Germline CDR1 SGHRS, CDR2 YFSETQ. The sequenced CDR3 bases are TGCGCCAGCAGCTTTAACCCTCCGGGACTAGCGGGGGCAGATACG. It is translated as CASSFNPPGLAGADT. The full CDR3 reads CASSFNPPGLAGADTQYF.

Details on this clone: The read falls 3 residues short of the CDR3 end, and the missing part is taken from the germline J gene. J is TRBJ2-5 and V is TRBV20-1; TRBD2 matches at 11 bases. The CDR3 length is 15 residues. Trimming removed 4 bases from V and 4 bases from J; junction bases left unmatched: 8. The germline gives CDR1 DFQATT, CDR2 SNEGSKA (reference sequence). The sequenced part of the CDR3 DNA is TGCAGTGCTACCATAGCGGGGGGGCCACGAGAGACC. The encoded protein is CSATIAGGPRET. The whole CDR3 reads CSATIAGGPRETQYF.

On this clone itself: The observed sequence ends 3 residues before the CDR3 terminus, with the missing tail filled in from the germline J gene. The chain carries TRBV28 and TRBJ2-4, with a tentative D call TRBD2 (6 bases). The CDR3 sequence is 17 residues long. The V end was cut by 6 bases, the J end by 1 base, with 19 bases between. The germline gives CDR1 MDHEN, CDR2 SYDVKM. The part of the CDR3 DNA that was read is TGTGCCAGCAGGGGACTCTTCGCGGATGGGGCCAAAAACATT. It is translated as CASRGLFADGAKNI. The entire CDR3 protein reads CASRGLFADGAKNIQYF.

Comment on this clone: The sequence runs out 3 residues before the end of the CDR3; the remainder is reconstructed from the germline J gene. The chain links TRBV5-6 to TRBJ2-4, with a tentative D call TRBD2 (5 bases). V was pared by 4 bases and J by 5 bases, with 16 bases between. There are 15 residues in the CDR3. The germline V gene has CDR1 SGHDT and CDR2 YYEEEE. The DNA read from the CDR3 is TGTGCCAGCAGCCAGTTGGGAGCGGCCGAAAACATT. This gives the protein CASSQLGAAENI. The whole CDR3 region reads CASSQLGAAENIQYF.

CDR3 DNA, as far as it was read: TGTGCCAGCTCACCTAACTCTGGGGCCAACGTC. It is translated as CASSPNSGANV. The CDR3 reads in full as CASSPNSGANVLTF. The chain couples TRBV18 to TRBJ2-6; D gene ambiguous. The DNA ends 3 residues before the CDR3 does, and the rest of the CDR3 is filled in from the germline J gene. V lost 3 bases and J lost 0, with 3 bases in between. The CDR3 spans 14 residues. The germline CDR1 and CDR2 sequences are KGHSH and LQKENI.

The CDR3 DNA, read in part, is TGCGCCAGCAGCCCTTCGGACGGGGGAGGAGAGACC. Translation: CASSPSDGGGET. The entire CDR3 is CASSPSDGGGETQYF. V is TRBV5-1 and J is TRBJ2-5; possible D gene TRBD2, 6 bases. The CDR3 end falls 3 residues outside the read, so it is completed with the germline J gene. Between the trimmed V and J ends, which lost 4 bases and 4 bases, there was a span of 17 bases. The length of the CDR3 is 15 residues. Germline values: CDR1 SGHRS, CDR2 YFSETQ.

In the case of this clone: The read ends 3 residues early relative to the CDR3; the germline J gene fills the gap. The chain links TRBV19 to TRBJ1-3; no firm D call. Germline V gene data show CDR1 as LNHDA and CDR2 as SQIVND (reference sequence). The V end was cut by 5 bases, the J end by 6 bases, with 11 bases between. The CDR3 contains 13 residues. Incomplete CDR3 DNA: TGTGCCAGTAGTGAAGTCGAGGCAAACACC. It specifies CASSEVEANT. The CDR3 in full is CASSEVEANTIYF.

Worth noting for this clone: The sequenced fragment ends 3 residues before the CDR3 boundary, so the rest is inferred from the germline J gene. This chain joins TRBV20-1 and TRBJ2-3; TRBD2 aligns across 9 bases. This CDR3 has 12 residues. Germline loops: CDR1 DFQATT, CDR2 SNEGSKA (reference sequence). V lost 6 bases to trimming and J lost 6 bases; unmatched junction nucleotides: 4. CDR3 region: CSAAGGVDTQYF. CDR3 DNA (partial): TGCAGTGCCGCGGGGGGGGTGGATACG.

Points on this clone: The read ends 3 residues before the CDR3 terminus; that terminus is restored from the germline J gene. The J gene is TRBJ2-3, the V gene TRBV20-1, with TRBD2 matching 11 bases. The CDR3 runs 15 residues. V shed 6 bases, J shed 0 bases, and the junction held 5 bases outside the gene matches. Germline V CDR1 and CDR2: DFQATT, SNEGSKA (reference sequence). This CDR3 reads CSATGLADSTDTQYF. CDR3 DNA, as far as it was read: TGCAGTGCAACGGGACTAGCGGATAGCACAGATACG.

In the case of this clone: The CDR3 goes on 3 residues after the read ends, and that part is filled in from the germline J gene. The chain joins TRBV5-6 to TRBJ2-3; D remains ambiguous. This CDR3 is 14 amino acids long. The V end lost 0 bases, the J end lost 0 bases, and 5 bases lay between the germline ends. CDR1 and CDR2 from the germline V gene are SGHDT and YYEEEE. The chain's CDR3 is CASSLGPSTDTQYF. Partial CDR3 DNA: TGTGCCAGCAGCTTGGGTCCGAGCACAGATACG. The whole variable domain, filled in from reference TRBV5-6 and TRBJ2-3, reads DAGVTQSPTHLIKTRGQQVTLRCSPKSGHDTVSWYQQALGQGPQFIFQYYEEEERQRGNFPDRFSGHQFPNYSSELNVNALLLGDSALYLCASSLGPSTDTQYFGPGTRLTVL.

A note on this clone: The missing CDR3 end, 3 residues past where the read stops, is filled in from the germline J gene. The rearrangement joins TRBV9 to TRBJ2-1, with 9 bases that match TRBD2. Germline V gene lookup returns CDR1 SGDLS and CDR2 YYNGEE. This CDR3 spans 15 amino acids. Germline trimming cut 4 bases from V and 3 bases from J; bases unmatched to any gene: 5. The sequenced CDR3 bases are TGTGCCAGCAGCCCCCGACTAGCGGACTACAATGAG. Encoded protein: CASSPRLADYNE. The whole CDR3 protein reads CASSPRLADYNEQFF.